This T cell receptor (beta chain) was identified during a study of regulatory T cells in long-lasting Graves disease. Whole-study findings and limits: Persistent disease exhibited a predilection for TRBV28, TRBJ1-2 and TRBJ2-5. Patients whose Graves' disease persisted exhibited lower TCR diversity than those newly diagnosed.

This clonotype was seen a few times. The antigen is undetermined. Researchers made TCR beta libraries by using iRepertoire HTBI primers and running Arm-PCR on CDR3 regions. TCRdb passed the multiplex PCR reads through MiXCR, listing each CDR3 protein once. Here the sample spans 550,000 to 650,000 distinct CDR3 sequences, approximately 16% being singletons. CDR1 and CDR2 from the germline V gene are MDHEN and SYDVKM. The CDR3 totals 16 residues. Trimming removed 8 bases from V and 2 bases from J; junction bases left unmatched: 15. Time point described: newly diagnosed GD, antithyroid drugs for less than 3 months. There was RNA extracted from PBMCs, and the TCR library was made from it. Investigators report Graves' disease was diagnosed under American Thyroid Association guidelines. These same data were also listed under a study on T cells in Graves' hyperthyroidism and ophthalmopathy. That paper notes: Most thyroid clonotypes expanded above 0.001 were also detected in blood.

The chain recombines TRBV28 with TRBJ2-7; TRBD1 agrees at 7 bases. This receptor was identified in a young man with Graves disease. The specimen was peripheral blood mononuclear cells (PBMCs), collected at new diagnosis, from a patient treated with antithyroid drugs. This chain's CDR3 is CASQGVAGTVTYEQYF. CDR3 nucleotide sequence: TGTGCCAGCCAGGGGGTTGCCGGGACGGTGACCTACGAGCAGTACTTC.